This is a list of T cell receptor beta chains from one sample in a study of shared clonotypes between healthy human individuals. Sequenced by immunoSEQ multiplex PCR; TCRdb stores in-frame clones only, minus some. The sample has about 2.4 million clones, over 85% seen once; the top ten hold approximately 0.36%. Sample: naive CD4+ T cells from PBMCs. The source is a man younger than 35 in good health. Some clones in this sample may be carry-over from other donors' samples. Each CDR3 is given with its conserved first and last residue. D genes are given only for firm matches. Size values are once, few and many counts, or a class for expanded clones, and some rows have none.

clone size	D gene	J gene	V gene	CDR3 protein	CDR3 DNA
.	.	TRBJ2-6	TRBV5-5	CASSLTFSGSGANVLTF	TGTGCCAGCAGCTTGACTTTCTCGGGGTCTGGGGCCAACGTCCTGACTTTC
few	.	TRBJ1-2	TRBV7-9	CASSSNDRVYGYTF	TGTGCCAGCAGCTCAAATGACAGAGTTTATGGCTACACCTTC
.	.	TRBJ2-1	TRBV18	CASSPLRGTGNEQFF	TGTGCCAGCTCACCCCTTCGCGGAACAGGGAATGAGCAGTTCTTC
.	.	TRBJ2-2	TRBV5-4	CASSKGGRGNTGELFF	TGTGCCAGCAGCAAGGGGGGGCGCGGGAACACCGGGGAGCTGTTTTTT
.	TRBD2	TRBJ2-1	TRBV7-2	CASSPQAGAVGYNEQFF	TGTGCCAGCAGCCCGCAAGCGGGAGCGGTGGGTTACAATGAGCAGTTCTTC
.	TRBD2	TRBJ2-4	TRBV2	CASQGRELAKNIQYF	TGTGCCAGCCAAGGGAGGGAACTAGCCAAAAACATTCAGTACTTC
once	TRBD2	TRBJ2-2	TRBV4-1	CASSRGTSGRSNTGELFF	TGCGCCAGCAGCCGTGGGACTAGCGGGAGAAGTAACACCGGGGAGCTGTTTTTT
.	.	TRBJ1-5	TRBV29-1	CSVVAGYNQPQHF	TGCAGCGTTGTGGCAGGGTACAATCAGCCCCAGCATTTT
.	.	TRBJ2-7	TRBV19	CASMGQGTSEQYF	TGTGCCAGTATGGGGCAGGGAACTTCCGAGCAGTACTTC
.	.	TRBJ1-4	TRBV5-1	CASSPRQGETNEKLFF	TGCGCCAGCAGCCCCCGGCAGGGAGAGACTAATGAAAAACTGTTTTTT
.	TRBD1	TRBJ1-1	TRBV10-3	CAISERGQDTEAFF	TGTGCCATCAGTGAAAGGGGGCAGGACACTGAAGCTTTCTTT
.	TRBD1	TRBJ1-5	TRBV10-1	CARQDRETESYSNQPQHF	TGCGCCAGGCAGGACAGGGAGACAGAGAGTTATAGCAATCAGCCCCAGCATTTT
once	.	TRBJ2-3	TRBV5-1	CASSYEDGVFSGDTQYF	TGCGCCAGCAGTTATGAGGACGGAGTCTTCTCCGGGGATACGCAGTATTTT
.	TRBD2	TRBJ2-3	TRBV5-1	CASTLPSGSLTDTQYF	TGCGCCAGCACCCTACCTAGCGGGAGTTTGACAGATACGCAGTATTTT
.	.	TRBJ2-3	TRBV5-4	CASSLVAGGTDTQYF	TGTGCCAGCAGCTTGGTCGCGGGTGGCACAGATACGCAGTATTTT
.	.	TRBJ1-1	TRBV2	CASSDQRAGTTEAFF	TGTGCCAGCAGTGATCAGAGGGCCGGAACTACAGAAGCTTTCTTT
.	TRBD1	TRBJ2-7	TRBV2	CASSEGTAPYEQYF	TGTGCCAGCAGTGAGGGGACAGCCCCCTACGAGCAGTACTTC
.	.	TRBJ2-7	TRBV5-1	CASSSDPSYEQYF	TGCGCCAGCAGCTCCGACCCCTCCTACGAGCAGTACTTC
.	TRBD2	TRBJ2-5	TRBV7-9	CASSWSPAGGETQYF	TGTGCCAGCAGCTGGAGCCCTGCGGGAGGCGAGACCCAGTACTTC
.	.	TRBJ2-5	TRBV7-3	CASSSGAQETQYF	TGTGCCAGCAGTTCCGGGGCACAAGAGACCCAGTACTTC
.	.	TRBJ1-2	TRBV29-1	CSGGSSEGYTF	TGCAGCGGGGGGAGCTCGGAGGGCTACACCTTC
.	.	TRBJ2-5	TRBV18	CASSPTRDGETQYF	TGTGCCAGCTCACCAACCCGGGACGGAGAGACCCAGTACTTC
.	.	TRBJ1-5	TRBV28	CASSFWRADFHQPQHF	TGTGCCAGCAGTTTCTGGAGGGCAGATTTCCATCAGCCCCAGCATTTT
.	TRBD1	TRBJ1-5	TRBV2	CASSATGGDQPQHF	TGTGCCAGCAGTGCTACAGGGGGCGATCAGCCCCAGCATTTT
.	.	TRBJ2-2	TRBV7-8	CASSFLGGPTGELFF	TGTGCCAGCAGCTTCCTTGGGGGTCCCACCGGGGAGCTGTTTTTT
.	.	TRBJ1-1	TRBV5-1	CASSPRGVNTEAFF	TGCGCCAGCAGCCCTCGAGGGGTGAACACTGAAGCTTTCTTT
.	TRBD2	TRBJ2-7	TRBV7-2	CASSLQGTSGTSYELYF	TGTGCCAGCAGCTTACAAGGGACTAGCGGGACCTCCTACGAGCTGTACTTC
once	.	TRBJ2-3	TRBV7-2	CASSLASTDTQYF	TGTGCCAGCAGCCTGGCTAGCACAGATACGCAGTATTTT
.	TRBD1	TRBJ1-5	TRBV28	CATSGTGAQPQHF	TGTGCCACTTCCGGGACAGGGGCTCAGCCCCAGCATTTT